Presented here are 14 T cell receptor beta chains from one specimen sequenced in a study of diagnostic markers for celiac disease. TCRdb processed the reads again and assigns one entry to each CDR3 protein, with no DNA. The sample totals more than 7,500 distinct CDR3 sequences; its top ten clones hold less than 7.5%. The material sequenced was either unsorted cells or a sorted T cell fraction (not recorded which). The receptors derive from a human donor. This table probably holds off-target reads from a library built for another chain.

This chain connects TRBV4-2 to TRBJ1-2. CDR1 LGHNA and CDR2 YNFKEQ come from the germline V gene. The CDR3 consists of 13 residues. CDR3 sequence reads: CASSQVNSYGYTF.

This clonotype is medium-sized by frequency. V and J are TRBV5-5 and TRBJ1-5; as DNA is missing, the TRBD1 call by TCRdb cannot be tested. Germline values: CDR1 SGHKS, CDR2 YYEKEE (reference sequence). The CDR3 extends over 14 amino acids. CDR3 sequence reads: CASSTGQGFQPQHF.

This sequence joins TRBV28 and TRBJ1-3; TCRdb gives TRBD1 as the D gene, but with no DNA this cannot be confirmed. The CDR3 covers 15 residues. Germline loops: CDR1 MDHEN, CDR2 SYDVKM. The CDR3 spells CASNPRTDVGNTIYF.

The chain employs TRBV20-1 and TRBJ2-4; TCRdb picks TRBD1, but there is no DNA to check that call. CDR3 length equals 15 residues. Looked up from germline, CDR1 is DFQATT and CDR2 is SNEGSKA (reference sequence). CDR3 protein: CSATGTGGAKNIQYF.

This chain links TRBV7-9 with TRBJ2-5; TCRdb names TRBD2, which stays unverified in the absence of DNA. Per germline, CDR1 SEHNR and CDR2 FQNEAQ (reference sequence). This CDR3 is 16 amino acids long. The CDR3 is CASSDQRELLRETQYF.

V is TRBV7-3 and J is TRBJ2-3; checking the TCRdb D call of TRBD1 is not possible without DNA. Germline values: CDR1 SGHTA, CDR2 FQGTGA. This CDR3 contains 14 residues. Here the CDR3 reads CASSPSPSTDTQYF.

This chain connects TRBV10-3 to TRBJ2-1. Germline assignment: CDR1 ENHRY and CDR2 SYGVKD. The CDR3 covers 13 residues. This chain's CDR3 is CAIKSETYNEQFF.

The rearrangement links TRBV5-1 to TRBJ2-2; the TCRdb call, TRBD1, lacks DNA for checking. The CDR3 covers 15 residues. Germline V CDR1 and CDR2: SGHRS, YFSETQ. This CDR3 reads CASSGRTANTGELFF.

This clonotype is called medium-sized based on its frequency. The chain combines TRBV10-3 with TRBJ2-7; the D gene TCRdb calls, TRBD2, cannot be checked with no DNA. This CDR3 has 14 amino acids. CDR1 is ENHRY, CDR2 SYGVKD, per germline. The CDR3 loop reads CAIRSETSAYEQYF.

This clonotype ranks as medium-sized in terms of frequency. This chain uses TRBV4-2 with TRBJ2-1; the TRBD2 assignment by TCRdb is unverifiable without DNA. The CDR3 has 17 residues. The germline gives CDR1 LGHNA, CDR2 YNFKEQ. The CDR3 region is CASSQVNEMAGYNEQFF.

This clonotype is classed as medium-sized by frequency. The CDR3 here is CAWSVGTANNEQFF. The genes are TRBV30 and TRBJ2-1; the TRBD1 assignment by TCRdb is unverifiable without DNA. Germline assignment: CDR1 GTSNPN and CDR2 SVGIG (reference sequence). The CDR3 sequence is 14 residues long. Using reference TRBV30 and TRBJ2-1 for the parts outside the CDR3, the full variable domain is SQTIHQWPATLVQPVGSPLSLECTVEGTSNPNLYWYRQAAGRGLQLLFYSVGIGQISSEVPQNLSASRPQDRQFILSSKKLLLSDSGFYLCAWSVGTANNEQFFGPGTRLTVL.

The chain combines TRBV28 with TRBJ1-1; TCRdb's D call, TRBD1, is unchecked because there is no DNA. The CDR3 is 15 amino acids. CDR1 is MDHEN, CDR2 SYDVKM, per germline. The CDR3 sequence is CASSLMSTGNTEAFF. Based on the CDR3 plus reference TRBV28 and TRBJ1-1, the full variable domain is DVKVTQSSRYLVKRTGEKVFLECVQDMDHENMFWYRQDPGLGLRLIYFSYDVKMKEKGDIPEGYSVSREKKERFSLILESASTNQTSMYLCASSLMSTGNTEAFFGQGTRLTVV.

According to its frequency, this clonotype is medium-sized. V is TRBV28 and J is TRBJ2-7; TCRdb lists TRBD2, though no DNA is available to test this call. From germline, CDR1 is MDHEN and CDR2 SYDVKM. This CDR3 region has 14 residues. The CDR3 here is CASTRTSGPYEQYF.

The V call is TRBV6-5, the J call TRBJ1-1; TCRdb calls TRBD1, which cannot be checked without DNA. Germline values: CDR1 MNHEY, CDR2 SVGAGI. The CDR3 has 14 amino acids. This CDR3 reads CASSRQGRDTEAFF.